The source of this TCR beta chain is a study of T cells after posttransplantation cyclophosphamide listed by TCRdb under 2016. With respect to the entire study: Using TRB sequencing, the study followed how the T cell repertoire rebuilt after myeloablative bone marrow transplantation with posttransplantation cyclophosphamide given as GVHD prophylaxis. Antigen receptor sequencing covered samples from approximately 32 PTCy-treated patients and around 15 of their related bone marrow donors. Blood from all 34 PTCy patients who had 1-year posttransplant specimens underwent TRB sequencing. In 3 patients, TRB sequencing was also performed on up to 3 more blood samples taken 2 to 5.2 years after transplant, and in several patients, pretransplant blood was also TRB-sequenced. TRA and TRB clonality were tightly correlated in ten or so samples, so subsequent TCR analyses focused on TRB only. Public TRB sequences were queried against a database of over 3,500 sequences associated with responses to pathogens, tumor antigens, self-antigens and alloantigens.

In the case of this clone: Its target antigen remains unknown. Qualities for individual bases were not recorded, and no much larger clone is one base off.

V is shortened by 3 bases, J by 1 base, and the region joining them spans 6 bases. From the cysteine up to the phenylalanine, the CDR3 has a length of 14 residues. The only DNA kept is the CDR3, 42 bases in frame from the first base. The CDR1 and CDR2 encoded by the germline V gene are KGHSH and LQKENI. Study-wide conclusions, independent of this receptor: Donor-recipient similarity was low at 1-2 months but rose over the first year, and later blood repertoires were often dominated by donor CD8+ memory clones. The TRB repertoires of T cells infiltrating skin or the GI tract showed only limited overlap with the TRB repertoires found in blood. Across 35 to 55 patients, TRB clonality was highly associated with recipient CMV seropositivity and CMV reactivation, and diversity in PTCy patients was similar to diversity in CNI/methotrexate controls.

Genomic DNA was used for TRB sequencing, which was performed with the immunoSEQ assay at survey resolution or with the hsTCRB kit. As for the authors' bioinformatics: Initial read processing used immunoSEQ software, and repertoire analyses used the LymphoSeq R package. Clonality was computed as 1 minus normalized Shannon entropy; Gini coefficient was also calculated for each TRB dataset. Phenotypes of unsorted samples were inferred by mapping TRB sequences from sorted subsets of the recipient or donor onto unsorted samples of the same recipient. Held by TCRdb, this immuneACCESS table contains in-frame sequences only and omits some clones. Under half of the omission traces to an unresolved V gene where checked; the cause of the rest is unknown. Clone size and the V and J calls come from that table; the DNA yielded D and trimming. The table for this sample lists tens of thousands of clones; about 86% of them were counted only once. The ten largest clones take up more than 2% of the sample.

The control cohort was some ten patients given myeloablative marrow transplants with methotrexate plus a calcineurin inhibitor, sampled 1 year after transplant. Peripheral blood and bone marrow mononuclear cells were isolated by Ficoll-Hypaque density centrifugation and cryopreserved. The TCR was taken from a female patient in her thirties or forties who received an allogeneic stem cell transplant from an unrelated donor, was CMV-positive, and had acute and chronic GVHD. Some T cells may have been brought in with the graft after a transplant. Specimen: PBMCs, collected about 13 months after allogeneic stem cell transplant with calcineurin inhibitor and methotrexate. Recombination linked TRBV18 to TRBJ2-2; no D gene call is confident. This receptor carries the CDR3 CASSPSQNTGELFF. The nucleotide sequence reads TGTGCCAGCTCACCCAGTCAGAACACCGGGGAGCTGTTTTTT. With the portions outside the CDR3 filled from the reference TRBV18 and TRBJ2-2 genes, the complete variable region becomes NAGVMQNPRHLVRRRGQEARLRCSPMKGHSHVYWYRQLPEEGLKFMVYLQKENIIDESGMPKERFSAEFPKEGPSILRIQQVVRGDSAAYFCASSPSQNTGELFFGEGSRLTVL.